This passage covers 9 T cell receptor beta chains from one sample sequenced in a study of cytomegalovirus exposure and HLA in healthy donors. The PCR contained 60 Vbeta and 13 Jbeta primers. The protocol was immunoSEQ multiplex PCR, while the TCRdb copy is restricted to in-frame clones and leaves out a portion. Seen here are around 200,000 clones, roughly 85% observed once, and the top ten hold around 1.9%. Sample: PBMCs. These receptors came from a male donor in good health and CMV-seronegative.

The CDR3 DNA reads TGCGCCAGCAGCCCCCTTGGGACAGGTGGTGTAAATTCACCCCTCCACTTT. Translating gives CASSPLGTGGVNSPLHF. The chain is built from TRBV5-1 and TRBJ1-6; 8 positions match TRBD1. CDR1 and CDR2 (germline): SGHRS, YFSETQ. The CDR3 length is 17 residues. J was trimmed by 7 bases and V by 4 bases; bases with no gene match: 13.

The V and J genes are TRBV7-2 and TRBJ1-4, with 9 bases identical to TRBD1. Germline V lookup: CDR1 SGHTA, CDR2 FQGNSA. The CDR3 has 14 residues. Trimming cost V 3 bases and J 7 bases; bases outside gene matches: 3. CDR3 in DNA: TGTGCCAGCAGCTTGGACAGGGGCAGTGAAAAACTGTTTTTT. Amino acid sequence: CASSLDRGSEKLFF.

This chain links TRBV4-3 with TRBJ1-1; weak D call: TRBD1 (5 bases). Trimming took off 8 bases at V and 6 bases at J, with 16 bases between the two ends. In germline, CDR1 is LGHNA, CDR2 YSLEER. The CDR3 sequence is 13 residues long. The CDR3 DNA sequence: TGCGCCAGCCGAGATAGGGGATTCCCTGAAGCTTTCTTT. Translating gives CASRDRGFPEAFF.

The rearrangement joins TRBV28 to TRBJ1-2; D is possibly TRBD1 (6 bases). CDR1 is MDHEN and CDR2 is SYDVKM in the germline V gene. Trimming pared 11 bases from V and 6 bases from J, leaving 16 bases between. The CDR3 has 12 residues. CDR3 DNA: TGTGCCTTGAAGGGGGGGGAAGATGGCTACACCTTC. Encoded protein: CALKGGEDGYTF.

This clone turned up a few times. This chain connects TRBV9 to TRBJ2-1, with TRBD2 identical over 7 bases. The CDR3 contains 16 residues. Germline trimming cut 2 bases from V and 3 bases from J; bases unmatched to any gene: 8. Germline V gene sequence: CDR1 SGDLS, CDR2 YYNGEE. The chain's CDR3 is CASSVSGSGDYNEQFF. The DNA of the CDR3 is TGTGCCAGCAGCGTTTCCGGGAGCGGGGACTACAATGAGCAGTTCTTC.

The rearrangement links TRBV11-3 to TRBJ1-5, with a weak D call TRBD1 (6 bases). The length of the CDR3 is 16 residues. The germline gives CDR1 SGHNT, CDR2 YENEEA. With 1 base removed from V and 0 bases from J, the gap between germline ends came to 10 bases. The DNA for the CDR3 is TGTGCCAGCAGCTTAGCAGGGGCCCTTAGCAATCAGCCCCAGCATTTT. Translating gives CASSLAGALSNQPQHF.

This clone appeared once. Here the CDR3 DNA reads TGTGCCAGAGAGGGCCCGAACAATGAGCAGTTCTTC. It yields the protein CAREGPNNEQFF. The chain combines TRBV19 with TRBJ2-1; D is possibly TRBD2 (5 bases). V was cut by 9 bases and J by 5 bases, with 11 bases left in between. The length of the CDR3 is 12 residues. Germline values: CDR1 LNHDA, CDR2 SQIVND (reference sequence).

This chain joins TRBV4-2 and TRBJ1-5; D call uncertain. CDR3 size: 13 residues. Germline loops: CDR1 LGHNA, CDR2 YNFKEQ. V lost 7 bases to trimming and J lost 2 bases, with 9 bases between them. The CDR3 nucleotides are TGTGCCAGCAAGGCAGGTGGCAATCAGCCCCAGCATTTT. This sequence encodes CASKAGGNQPQHF.

This clone was seen more than once but under ten times. The V gene is TRBV30, the J gene TRBJ1-4; possible D gene TRBD1, 6 bases. The V gene lost 1 base and the J gene lost 8 bases, with 11 bases spanning the gap. Per germline, CDR1 GTSNPN and CDR2 SVGIG (reference sequence). The CDR3 covers 13 residues. In DNA form, the CDR3 reads TGTGCCTGGAGTGGGGGGACAAAAGAAAAACTGTTTTTT. Its protein is CAWSGGTKEKLFF.